This section outlines one T cell receptor beta chain sequence together with its context. This specimen belongs to a study of blood T cell repertoires in COVID-19. Study overall: Researchers got acute and convalescent COVID-19 samples from the United States, Italy and Spain. PBMCs, B-cell-depleted T cells, or T cells provided the cDNA or gDNA that made up the material.

This CDR3 comprises 15 residues. Germline-derived CDR1 and CDR2 are MDHEN and SYDVKM. V trimming: 2 bases; J trimming: 6 bases; junction bases outside the gene matches: 10. Under the authors' procedure: Amplified reference gene primers provided the basis for estimating nucleated cell counts. Only in-frame clones appear in the TCRdb table, and some are missing; sequencing was by immunoSEQ multiplex PCR. V and J calls and clone size are those listed in that table; D and trimming were worked out from the DNA. The sample lists around 200,000 clones, approximately 83% occurring once. Sequencing input: peripheral blood. The TCR was taken from a human donor with acute or convalescent COVID-19. The donor label of this sample is uncertain. V is TRBV28 and J is TRBJ2-7; 7 nucleotides match TRBD1. The CDR3 nucleotides are TGTGCCAGCAGTTTAGGAGGTGACAGGGACCCCGAGCAGTACTTC. This translates into CASSLGGDRDPEQYF.